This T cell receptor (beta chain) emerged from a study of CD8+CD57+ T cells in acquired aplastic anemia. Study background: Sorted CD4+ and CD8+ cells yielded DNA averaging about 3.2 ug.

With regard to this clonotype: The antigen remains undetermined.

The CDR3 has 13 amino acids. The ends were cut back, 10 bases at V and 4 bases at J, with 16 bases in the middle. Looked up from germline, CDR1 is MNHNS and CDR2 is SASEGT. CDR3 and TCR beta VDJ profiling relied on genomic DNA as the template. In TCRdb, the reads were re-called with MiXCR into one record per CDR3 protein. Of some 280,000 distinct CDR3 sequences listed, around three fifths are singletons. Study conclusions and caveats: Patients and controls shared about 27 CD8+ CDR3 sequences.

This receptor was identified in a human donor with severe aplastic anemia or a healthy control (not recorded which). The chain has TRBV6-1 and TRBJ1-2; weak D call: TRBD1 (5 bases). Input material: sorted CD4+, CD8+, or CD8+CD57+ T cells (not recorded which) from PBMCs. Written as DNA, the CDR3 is TGTGCCATGTCTAGGGACGGCTTCTATGGCTACACCTTC. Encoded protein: CAMSRDGFYGYTF.